These T cell receptor beta chains were read from a single sample in a study of T cell repertoires in cytomegalovirus infection. TCRdb reanalysed the reads using MiXCR and keeps one entry per CDR3 protein. The sample lists hundreds of thousands of distinct CDR3 sequences; 15% to 20% were seen once. Specimen: PBMCs. The origin of the receptors is a human donor in good health (CMV status not recorded). Some clones in this sample may be carry-over from other donors' samples. Both conserved end residues are part of each CDR3. A D gene is named only where the DNA matches it firmly. Clone size is stated in some rows and not others, as once, few, many or a class when expanded.

CDR3 protein	CDR3 DNA	V gene	CDR3 length	D gene	clone size	J gene
CASSPRGGSQETQYF	TGTGCCAGCAGCCCCCGAGGTGGCAGCCAAGAGACCCAGTACTTC	TRBV5-4	15	NA	few	TRBJ2-5
CASSQDRSGWGGELFF	TGCGCCAGCAGCCAAGATCGGTCGGGATGGGGCGGGGAGCTGTTTTTT	TRBV4-3	16	NA	few	TRBJ2-2
CASSRQGPTNEKLFF	TGTGCCAGCTCCCGACAGGGCCCAACTAATGAAAAACTGTTTTTT	TRBV18	15	TRBD1	NA	TRBJ1-4
CASSLQGVNQPQHF	TGTGCCAGCAGCTTACAGGGGGTCAATCAGCCCCAGCATTTT	TRBV6-2/TRBV6-3	14	TRBD1	many	TRBJ1-5
CASSLMSMPRGYTF	TGTGCCAGCAGTTTAATGAGTATGCCTAGAGGCTACACCTTC	TRBV28	14	NA	few	TRBJ1-2
CASSLVYWTEWGFGLHF	TGTGCCAGCAGCTTAGTTTATTGGACAGAGTGGGGGTTTGGCCTCCACTTT	TRBV7-2	17	NA	few	TRBJ1-6
CASSPTGGAGANVLTF	TGTGCCAGCTCACCAACGGGTGGCGCTGGGGCCAACGTCCTGACTTTC	TRBV18	16	NA	NA	TRBJ2-6
CASSQGFQNQPQHF	TGCGCCAGCAGCCAAGGTTTCCAAAATCAGCCCCAGCATTTT	TRBV4-1	14	NA	NA	TRBJ1-5
CASSSQGAPNEKLFF	TGCGCCAGCAGCTCACAGGGGGCTCCCAATGAAAAACTGTTTTTT	TRBV5-1	15	TRBD1	few	TRBJ1-4
CASSYRRTSGRAERGEQFF	TGTGCCAGCAGCTACCGACGGACTAGCGGGAGGGCCGAGAGGGGCGAGCAGTTCTTC	TRBV7-2	19	TRBD2	many	TRBJ2-1
CSARAGAKDQPQHF	TGCAGTGCTAGAGCAGGGGCCAAGGATCAGCCCCAGCATTTT	TRBV20-1	14	NA	NA	TRBJ1-5
CSARASGYEQFF	TGCAGTGCTCGGGCTAGCGGATATGAGCAGTTCTTC	TRBV20-1	12	TRBD2	few	TRBJ2-1
CASTRGGADRSFYGYTF	TGTGCCAGCACGAGAGGGGGGGCGGACAGGTCGTTCTATGGCTACACCTTC	TRBV6-6	17	TRBD1	many	TRBJ1-2
CASSQDVRSLTYEQYF	TGCGCCAGCAGCCAAGATGTTCGATCATTAACCTACGAGCAGTACTTC	TRBV4-3	16	NA	NA	TRBJ2-7
CASSSNAPNTGELFF	TGTGCCAGCAGCTCCAATGCACCGAACACCGGGGAGCTGTTTTTT	TRBV6-6	15	NA	NA	TRBJ2-2
CASSLDRGREDTQYF	TGTGCCAGCAGCTTAGACAGGGGGCGTGAAGATACGCAGTATTTT	TRBV7-9	15	TRBD1	many	TRBJ2-3
CATTRQGRAGYTF	TGTGCCACCACCAGGCAAGGGAGGGCGGGCTACACCTTC	TRBV28	13	NA	few	TRBJ1-2
CSATVRGRFDSPLHF	TGCAGTGCTACAGTCAGGGGGCGCTTCGATTCACCCCTCCACTTT	TRBV20-1	15	TRBD1	NA	TRBJ1-6
CASSLHQLGVDTEAFF	TGTGCCAGCAGTTTACACCAACTTGGGGTAGACACTGAAGCTTTCTTT	TRBV7-2	16	NA	many	TRBJ1-1
CASSQDPSDSDTRFDEKLFF	TGTGCCAGCAGCCAGGACCCGTCGGACAGTGACACTCGTTTCGATGAAAAACTGTTTTTT	TRBV4-2	20	NA	few	TRBJ1-4
CASRSGANVLTF	TGTGCCAGCAGATCTGGGGCCAACGTCCTGACTTTC	TRBV11-2	12	NA	many	TRBJ2-6
CASSTGGEQPQHF	TGTGCCAGTAGTACCGGGGGGGAACAGCCCCAGCATTTT	TRBV19	13	NA	once	TRBJ1-5
CASSFPGTTSYEQYF	TGTGCCAGCAGTTTTCCCGGGACAACCTCCTACGAGCAGTACTTC	TRBV6-5	15	NA	NA	TRBJ2-7
CASSLGLVPREQYF	TGTGCCAGCAGCTTAGGACTAGTCCCTCGCGAGCAGTACTTC	TRBV11-2	14	NA	few	TRBJ2-7
CASSPPRRSGTQYF	TGTGCCAGCAGTCCCCCCCGGAGGAGCGGGACCCAGTACTTC	TRBV12-3/TRBV12-4	14	NA	few	TRBJ2-5
CASSPAGVGTDTQYF	TGTGCCAGCAGTCCCGCAGGGGTCGGCACAGATACGCAGTATTTT	TRBV6-6	15	NA	few	TRBJ2-3
CASSLDGMNTEAFF	TGCGCCAGCAGCTTGGACGGCATGAACACTGAAGCTTTCTTT	TRBV5-1	14	NA	few	TRBJ1-1
CASSPQPLAGAQETQYF	TGTGCCAGCAGCCCCCAACCCCTAGCGGGAGCACAAGAGACCCAGTACTTC	TRBV7-6	17	TRBD2	many	TRBJ2-5
CASSLLRTANTEAFF	TGTGCCAGCAGCTTGCTTCGGACGGCGAACACTGAAGCTTTCTTT	TRBV5-5	15	NA	few	TRBJ1-1
CASSPTSLHEQFF	TGTGCCAGCAGTCCGACTAGCTTGCATGAGCAGTTCTTC	TRBV3-1	13	TRBD2	few	TRBJ2-1
CASSLRFGLVQETQYF	TGTGCCAGCAGCTTACGTTTCGGGCTAGTTCAGGAGACCCAGTACTTC	TRBV7-2	16	NA	many	TRBJ2-5
CASSLAEWGLPVTEAFF	TGTGCCAGCAGCTTAGCGGAATGGGGCCTCCCAGTCACTGAAGCTTTCTTT	TRBV7-9	17	NA	many	TRBJ1-1
CASSFTVRGLNEQFF	TGTGCCAGCTCCTTCACCGTTCGGGGGCTAAATGAGCAGTTCTTC	TRBV18	15	NA	NA	TRBJ2-1
CASSEGYGGNNSPLHF	TGTGCCAGCAGTGAAGGCTACGGTGGTAATAATTCACCCCTCCACTTT	TRBV25-1	16	NA	few	TRBJ1-6